Listed here are 25 T cell receptor beta chains from one sample, sequenced in a study of T cells in Graves' hyperthyroidism and ophthalmopathy. RNA transcripts provided the source from which TCR beta CDR3 regions were amplified. HTBI primers were the set used in a first-round RT-PCR of the TCR CDR3. TCRdb re-analysed the multiplex PCR reads in MiXCR, keeping a single row per CDR3 protein. The table includes hundreds of thousands of distinct CDR3 sequences, approximately 14% detected once. The sample was blood. The origin of the receptors is a woman between 18 and 30 years old with Graves' hyperthyroidism.

The V and J genes are TRBV11-2 and TRBJ1-4, with unresolved D. Trimming left V 2 bases short and J 6 bases short, with 7 bases between. The CDR3 is 13 amino acids. Germline loops: CDR1 SGHAT, CDR2 FQNNGV. CDR3 in amino acids: CASSLNQDEKLFF. Here the CDR3 DNA reads TGTGCCAGCAGCTTAAATCAGGATGAAAAACTGTTTTTT.

This clonotype was observed at least ten times. The rearrangement joins TRBV12-3 or TRBV12-4 to TRBJ2-7; 7 positions agree with TRBD1. V lost 0 bases and J lost 4; bases outside the gene matches: 3. This CDR3 is built from 14 residues. CDR3 nucleotide sequence: TGTGCCAGCAGTTTAGCCAGACAGGGTTACGAGCAGTACTTC. It codes for CASSLARQGYEQYF.

At least ten counts were recorded for this clonotype. This chain joins TRBV7-6 and TRBJ2-1, with D possibly matching TRBD2 (6 bases). The CDR3 is 17 amino acids. V was cut by 2 bases and J by 0 bases, with 14 bases left in between. CDR1 is SGHVS and CDR2 is FNYEAQ in the germline V gene. CDR3 loop: CASSLMEGLSSYNEQFF. DNA of the CDR3: TGTGCCAGCAGCTTAATGGAGGGCCTCAGCTCCTACAATGAGCAGTTCTTC.

This clonotype has just a few counts. The J gene is TRBJ2-7, the V gene TRBV20-1, with D perhaps matching TRBD1 or TRBD2 (5 bases each). The germline gives CDR1 DFQATT, CDR2 SNEGSKA (reference sequence). Trimming cost V 3 bases and J 9 bases, with 9 bases left between them. The CDR3 contains 10 residues. In DNA, the CDR3 is TGCAGTGCTAGTCGGGGCGGGCAGTACTTC. This encodes CSASRGGQYF.

The genes are TRBV5-1 and TRBJ2-1; 12 bases match TRBD1. The ends lost 4 bases at V and 6 bases at J; junction bases unmatched: 8. This CDR3 contains 16 residues. The germline V gene has CDR1 SGHRS and CDR2 YFSETQ. This chain's CDR3 is CASSRGTGGKGNEQFF. CDR3 nucleotides: TGCGCCAGCAGCAGGGGGACAGGGGGCAAAGGCAATGAGCAGTTCTTC.

This clonotype was picked up many times. The chain carries TRBV2 and TRBJ1-1; 7 bases are a match to TRBD1. This CDR3 contains 14 residues. The ends lost 7 bases at V and 0 bases at J; junction bases unmatched: 5. CDR1 and CDR2 from the germline V gene are SNHLY and FYNNEI. The DNA of the CDR3 is TGTGCCAGCACCAGGGACAGTCTGAACACTGAAGCTTTCTTT. This codes for CASTRDSLNTEAFF.

The chain links TRBV28 to TRBJ2-5; 9 bases match TRBD1. The CDR3 runs 15 residues. V shed 1 base, J shed 12 bases, and the junction held 12 bases outside the gene matches. Germline V gene sequence: CDR1 MDHEN, CDR2 SYDVKM. This chain's CDR3 is CASSLFTGGRYGEYF. DNA for the CDR3: TGTGCCAGCAGTTTATTTACAGGGGGCCGTTATGGGGAGTACTTC.

This clonotype was observed a handful of times. The J gene is TRBJ2-7, the V gene TRBV20-1; the D gene is possibly TRBD2 (6 bases). Between the trimmed V and J ends, which lost 6 bases and 2 bases, there was a span of 11 bases. This CDR3 region has 12 residues. Germline assignment: CDR1 DFQATT and CDR2 SNEGSKA (reference sequence). CDR3 region: CSAQDYTYEQYF. Written as DNA, the CDR3 is TGCAGTGCCCAGGACTACACCTACGAGCAGTACTTC.

This clonotype was observed many times. J is TRBJ2-7 and V is TRBV28; TRBD2 matches 11 bases. With 3 bases clipped from V and 7 bases from J, the junction kept 8 bases outside the gene matches. In germline, CDR1 is MDHEN, CDR2 SYDVKM. This CDR3 contains 15 residues. The CDR3 is CASSFELAGAGEQYF. In DNA form, the CDR3 reads TGTGCCAGCAGTTTTGAACTAGCGGGAGCTGGGGAGCAGTACTTC. The full variable domain, rest sourced from reference TRBV28 and TRBJ2-7, is DVKVTQSSRYLVKRTGEKVFLECVQDMDHENMFWYRQDPGLGLRLIYFSYDVKMKEKGDIPEGYSVSREKKERFSLILESASTNQTSMYLCASSFELAGAGEQYFGPGTRLTVT.

J is TRBJ1-1 and V is TRBV7-8; 10 bases match TRBD1. CDR1 and CDR2 from the germline V gene are SGHVS and FQNEAQ. The CDR3 is 18 amino acids. V lost 1 base and J lost 0; bases outside the gene matches: 8. Here the CDR3 reads CASSLVGRGQGMNTEAFF. CDR3 bases: TGTGCCAGCAGCTTAGTCGGCAGGGGACAGGGGATGAACACTGAAGCTTTCTTT.

Comment on this clonotype: A read error may explain this, as a much larger clone is one base away. The V gene is TRBV5-6, the J gene TRBJ2-1; D is tentatively TRBD1 or TRBD2 (5 bases each). CDR1 and CDR2 (germline): SGHDT, YYEEEE. Trimming took off 5 bases at V and 9 bases at J, with 15 bases between the two ends. The CDR3 has 13 residues. CDR3 in amino acids: CASRVGPNAEQFF. The CDR3 DNA sequence: TGTGCCAGCAGGGTGGGACCGAACGCTGAGCAGTTCTTC.

This clonotype was recorded at least ten times. The V call is TRBV20-1, the J call TRBJ2-7; D possibly matches TRBD1 or TRBD2 (5 bases each). CDR1 DFQATT and CDR2 SNEGSKA come from the germline V gene (reference sequence). The CDR3 has 15 residues. The V gene lost 6 bases and the J gene lost 2 bases, with 20 bases spanning the gap. The CDR3: CSARRVGTAAYEQYF. The CDR3 region has the DNA TGCAGTGCGAGGAGAGTCGGGACGGCCGCCTACGAGCAGTACTTC.

The rearrangement joins TRBV7-8 to TRBJ1-4, with D maybe TRBD1 (6 bases). The ends were cut back, 3 bases at V and 7 bases at J, with 9 bases in the middle. CDR3 size: 13 residues. The germline V gene encodes CDR1 SGHVS and CDR2 FQNEAQ. CDR3 in DNA: TGTGCCAGCAGCTTCCGGGACACTGAAAAACTGTTTTTT. Encoded protein: CASSFRDTEKLFF.

This clonotype was seen repeatedly, ten times or more. The chain carries TRBV30 and TRBJ1-1, with a weak D call TRBD1 (5 bases). The CDR3 runs 12 residues. Germline V gene lookup returns CDR1 GTSNPN and CDR2 SVGIG (reference sequence). Trimming stripped 2 bases from V and 5 bases from J, with 9 bases between. The DNA of the CDR3 is TGTGCCTGGAGTCAGGGTTGGACTGAAGCTTTCTTT. Its translation is CAWSQGWTEAFF.

This clonotype was found a few times. Just one base apart from a much larger clone, this may be a read error. The chain couples TRBV11-3 to TRBJ2-7; possible D gene TRBD1, 7 bases. This CDR3 has 15 amino acids. Germline V gene lookup returns CDR1 SGHNT and CDR2 YENEEA. The CDR3 bases are TGTGCCAGCAGCTTAGATGCCAGGGGGGTCTACAAGCAGTACTTC. It codes for CASSLDARGVYKQYF.

A few counts support this clonotype. This chain links TRBV27 with TRBJ2-7; possibly TRBD2 for D (6 bases). The CDR3 runs 16 residues. Germline CDR1 is MNHEY and CDR2 is SMNVEV (reference sequence). V dropped 4 bases and J dropped 0 bases, with 16 bases sitting between them. CDR3 nucleotides: TGTGCCAGCAGTTCCATCGGGACTCGCAGCTCCTACGAGCAGTACTTC. Protein: CASSSIGTRSSYEQYF.

The genes are TRBV6-9 and TRBJ2-1, with 7 bases fitting TRBD1. Germline loops: CDR1 MNHGY, CDR2 SVAAGI. CDR3 length equals 16 residues. J lost 7 bases, V lost 3 bases, and 12 bases had no gene match. CDR3 DNA sequence: TGTGCCAGCAGTTACCAACAGGGGCTCCTCGGGAATGAGCAGTTCTTC. Translated, it gives CASSYQQGLLGNEQFF.

In its sample, this clonotype was seen many times. V usage is TRBV2 and J usage is TRBJ2-6, with a possible D match to TRBD1 (5 bases). V lost 6 bases to trimming and J lost 0 bases, with 21 bases between them. Per the germline V gene, CDR1 is SNHLY and CDR2 is FYNNEI. The CDR3 has 19 amino acids. The CDR3 reads CASRRFLREDGSGANVLTF. CDR3 DNA sequence: TGTGCCAGCAGGCGATTCCTCAGGGAAGATGGCTCTGGGGCCAACGTCCTGACTTTC.

This clonotype occurred a few times. The rearrangement uses TRBV13 and TRBJ2-2; TRBD1 aligns across 10 bases. V was clipped by 4 bases and J by 6 bases; unmatched bases: 14. This CDR3 has 18 residues. Germline V CDR1 and CDR2: PRHDT, FYEKMQ (reference sequence). CDR3 DNA: TGTGCCAGCAGCTCAGAGGAAAAGGGGACAGGGGAGTCCGGGGAGCTGTTTTTT. Amino acid sequence: CASSSEEKGTGESGELFF.

This clonotype has just a few counts. V and J are TRBV5-1 and TRBJ2-1; 11 bases map to TRBD2. Germline V gene lookup returns CDR1 SGHRS and CDR2 YFSETQ. Trimming at V came to 10 bases and at J to 8 bases, leaving 11 bases not matched to a gene. The CDR3 spans 14 residues. The CDR3 DNA reads TGCGCCTCAAGAACGGGACTAGCGGTTGATGAGCAGTTCTTC. Translating gives CASRTGLAVDEQFF.

This rearrangement joins TRBV14 to TRBJ2-7, with D possibly being TRBD1 (7 bases). Looked up from germline, CDR1 is SGHDN and CDR2 is FVKESK. The V end was cut by 0 bases, the J end by 3 bases, with 18 bases between. This CDR3 has 17 amino acids. This CDR3 is CASSQDSLQGGFYEQYF. The CDR3 DNA reads as TGTGCCAGCAGCCAAGATTCGTTGCAGGGGGGTTTCTACGAGCAGTACTTC.

The chain has TRBV11-2 and TRBJ1-1; D is uncertain. Germline lookup yields CDR1 SGHAT and CDR2 FQNNGV. This CDR3 is built from 14 residues. V shed 2 bases and J shed 1 base, with 8 bases lying between them. The CDR3 loop reads CASSLQAANTEAFF. The CDR3 DNA sequence: TGTGCCAGCAGCTTACAGGCGGCGAACACTGAAGCTTTCTTT.

The chain has TRBV20-1 and TRBJ2-7, with 11 nucleotides matching TRBD2. With V trimmed by 4 bases and J by 0 bases, 5 bases remained unmatched. This CDR3 has 15 amino acids. Germline V CDR1 and CDR2: DFQATT, SNEGSKA (reference sequence). The CDR3 DNA sequence: TGCAGTGCTATCCCTAGCGGGAGGAGCTCCTACGAGCAGTACTTC. This encodes CSAIPSGRSSYEQYF.

This clonotype was observed a few times. The rearrangement uses TRBV19 and TRBJ1-1; D not resolved. V lost 3 bases to trimming and J lost 5 bases, with 10 bases between them. Germline-derived CDR1 and CDR2 are LNHDA and SQIVND (reference sequence). The CDR3 has 13 amino acids. The CDR3 nucleotides are TGTGCCAGTAGTATCGGTGCCCAGACTGAAGCTTTCTTT. It is translated as CASSIGAQTEAFF.

This clonotype was counted between two and nine times. This chain's CDR3 is CASSPERAGVYSNQPQHF. As DNA, the CDR3 is TGTGCCAGCAGCCCCGAACGGGCTGGGGTTTATAGCAATCAGCCCCAGCATTTT. The V gene is TRBV7-9, the J gene TRBJ1-5, with D uncertain. The germline V gene has CDR1 SEHNR and CDR2 FQNEAQ (reference sequence). This CDR3 comprises 18 residues. Trimming took 5 bases from V and 0 from J, leaving 20 bases between them.